These T cell receptor beta chains were read from a single sample in a study of T cells after yellow fever vaccination. MiXCR was run by TCRdb on the 5' RACE reads, yielding one entry per CDR3 protein. The repertoire holds 510,000 or so distinct CDR3 sequences, with 19% as singletons. Sequencing used PBMCs, obtained 15 days after the yellow fever booster vaccination. The origin of the receptors is a man aged 30-40 years who received the YFV17D yellow fever vaccine. The CDR3 runs from the conserved cysteine through the conserved F or W.

V gene	CDR3 protein
TRBV5-8	CASSFYGGGEQFF
TRBV29-1	CSVEGTAGGYTF
TRBV14	CASSKTPGRNTDTQYF
TRBV7-2	CASSKGVMTYEQYF
TRBV12-3/TRBV12-4	CASSFEFTGVNTGELFF
TRBV20-1	CSTGGGTSGLEQFF
TRBV6-5	CASIERGELFF
TRBV4-3	CASSRTFEYNEQFF
TRBV4-3	CASSQEGEKLFF
TRBV12-3/TRBV12-4	CASSFTGTGVNTEAFF
TRBV21-1	CASSFGQGTSGPDTQYF
TRBV25-1	CASSDPGQGSSYNEQFF
TRBV7-9	CASSPPGHVYNEQFF
TRBV4-3	CASSAQGVGAKNIQYF
TRBV12-3/TRBV12-4	CASSLRLEIEQFF
TRBV4-2	CAMSPGMLCEQYF
TRBV7-9	CASSSSDKEQFF
TRBV5-1	CASSGTNTEAFF
TRBV14	CATFLEQYF
TRBV7-3	CASSFHGENSPLHF
TRBV29-1	CSAHGTGDFGEQFF
TRBV25-1	CASSELSSYEQYF
TRBV10-2	CASSLSWGYYEQYF
TRBV18	CASSPPQSRYGYTF
TRBV20-1	CSASPLGGVGYGYTF
TRBV2	CASTSERGMALHF
TRBV12-3/TRBV12-4	CASGQSSNQPQHF
TRBV4-3	CASSQDPGSPETQYF
TRBV20-1	CSASLFGQFF
TRBV20-1	CSAISSGRPVDTQYF
TRBV5-8	CASSLRVGILQETQYF
TRBV19	CASSTHTDTQYF
TRBV5-4	CASTTTTSGRSTGELFF
TRBV25-1	CASSEIRNTDTQYF
TRBV12-3/TRBV12-4	CASSPKGFAGDYEQYF
TRBV11-2	CASSWGQGNTYEQYF
TRBV5-1	CASSSYRTSGQETQYF
TRBV3-1	CASSHYGGGSYNEQFF
TRBV7-2	CASSLQGASGELFF
TRBV11-2	CASSLDPGQADTQYF
TRBV7-2	CASSPWTSGSYNEQFF
TRBV20-1	CSARALLPPQFF
TRBV5-1	CASSSTGGDYTEAFF
TRBV29-1	CSVGALLNNIQYF
TRBV7-9	CASSLGTPGANVLTF
TRBV6-1	CASRIQGAPVTGELFF
TRBV20-1	CSASQGVTYNEQFF
TRBV7-2	CASSLGGSPVSYEQYF
TRBV7-2	CASSLAGLAGDYQETQYF
TRBV6-2/TRBV6-3	CASSYYRENTEAFF
TRBV6-2/TRBV6-3	CASSYGDFYEQYF
TRBV6-2/TRBV6-3	CASSYPGTGGIQYF